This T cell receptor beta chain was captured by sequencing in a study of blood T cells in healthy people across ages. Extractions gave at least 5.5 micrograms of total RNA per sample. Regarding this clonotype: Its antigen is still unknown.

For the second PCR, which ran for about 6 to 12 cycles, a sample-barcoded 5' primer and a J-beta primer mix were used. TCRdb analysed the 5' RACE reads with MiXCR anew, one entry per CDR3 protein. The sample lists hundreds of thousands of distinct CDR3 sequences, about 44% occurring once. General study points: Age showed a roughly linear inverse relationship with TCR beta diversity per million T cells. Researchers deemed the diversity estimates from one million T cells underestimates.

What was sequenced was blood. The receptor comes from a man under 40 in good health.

The CDR3 region has the DNA TGTGCCAGCAGCCAAGGGGGGGAATACGAGCAGTACTTC. This encodes CASSQGGEYEQYF. The genes are TRBV7-9 and TRBJ2-4; D is possibly TRBD2 (7 bases). The closer fit of TRBJ2-7 to the DNA end suggests the J call may be wrong. CDR1 is SEHNR, CDR2 FQNEAQ, per germline (reference sequence). CDR3 size: 13 residues.